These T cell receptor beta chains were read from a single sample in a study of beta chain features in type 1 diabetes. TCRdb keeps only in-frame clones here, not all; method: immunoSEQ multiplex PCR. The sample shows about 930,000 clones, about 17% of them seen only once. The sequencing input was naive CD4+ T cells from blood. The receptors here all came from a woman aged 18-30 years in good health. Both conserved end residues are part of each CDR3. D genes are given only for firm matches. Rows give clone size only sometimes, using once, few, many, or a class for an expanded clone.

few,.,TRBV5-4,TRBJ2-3,CASSLLLGTDTQYF,TGTGCCAGCAGCTTACTCCTGGGCACAGATACGCAGTATTTT
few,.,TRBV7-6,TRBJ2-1,CASSLNAYNEQFF,TGTGCCAGCAGCTTAAACGCCTACAATGAGCAGTTCTTC
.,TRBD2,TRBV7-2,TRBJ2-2,CASSLIAGLTGELFF,TGTGCCAGCAGCTTAATAGCGGGACTAACCGGGGAGCTGTTTTTT
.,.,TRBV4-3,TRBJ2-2,CASSITRVGELFF,TGCGCCAGCAGCATCACCCGGGTCGGGGAGCTGTTTTTT
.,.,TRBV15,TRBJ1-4,CATSRGRQENEKLFF,TGTGCCACCAGCAGAGGAAGACAGGAGAATGAAAAACTGTTTTTT
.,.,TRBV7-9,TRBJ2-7,CASSLSVGEQYF,TGTGCCAGCAGCTTATCTGTTGGCGAGCAGTACTTC
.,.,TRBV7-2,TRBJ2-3,CASSLQRSLGTDTQYF,TGTGCCAGCAGCCTTCAGCGGTCCCTCGGAACAGATACGCAGTATTTT
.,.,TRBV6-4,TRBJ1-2,CASSEQHPYGYTF,TGTGCCAGCAGTGAGCAACATCCCTATGGCTACACCTTC
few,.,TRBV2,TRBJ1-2,CASSELGLKIYGYTF,TGTGCCAGCAGTGAGTTGGGACTGAAGATCTATGGCTACACCTTC
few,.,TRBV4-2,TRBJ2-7,CASSQPQREQYF,TGTGCCAGCAGCCAACCGCAGCGGGAGCAGTACTTC
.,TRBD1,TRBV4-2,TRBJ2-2,CASSQAGTGVETNTGELFF,TGTGCCAGCAGCCAAGCCGGGACAGGGGTCGAAACGAACACCGGGGAGCTGTTTTTT
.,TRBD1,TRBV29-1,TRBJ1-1,CSVEGQGVTEAFF,TGCAGCGTTGAGGGACAGGGGGTCACTGAAGCTTTCTTT
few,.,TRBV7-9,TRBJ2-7,CASSHGYEQYF,TGTGCCAGCAGCCATGGGTACGAGCAGTACTTC
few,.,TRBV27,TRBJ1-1,CASSSPGQMNTEAFF,TGTGCCAGCAGCTCCCCCGGGCAGATGAACACTGAAGCTTTCTTT
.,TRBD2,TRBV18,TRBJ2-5,CASSPGLAGETQYF,TGTGCCAGCTCACCGGGACTAGCCGGAGAGACCCAGTACTTC
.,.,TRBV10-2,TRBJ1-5,CASSELELNQPQHF,TGCGCCAGCAGTGAATTGGAACTAAATCAGCCCCAGCATTTT
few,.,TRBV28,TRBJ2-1,CASSLRLIMGYNEQFF,TGTGCCAGCAGTCTCCGACTCATTATGGGGTACAATGAGCAGTTCTTC
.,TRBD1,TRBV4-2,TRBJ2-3,CASTDRAAGDTQYF,TGTGCCAGCACCGACAGGGCCGCAGGGGATACGCAGTATTTT
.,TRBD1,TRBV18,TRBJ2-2,CASSRDRGPTGELFF,TGTGCCAGCTCACGGGACAGGGGACCCACCGGGGAGCTGTTTTTT
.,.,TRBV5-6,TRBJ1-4,CASSWGTEKLFF,TGTGCCAGCAGTTGGGGAACAGAAAAACTGTTTTTT
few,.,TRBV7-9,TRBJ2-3,CASSFAGRGTDTQYF,TGTGCCAGCAGCTTCGCGGGACGAGGCACAGATACGCAGTATTTT
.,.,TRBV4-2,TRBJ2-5,CASSQQASFGASSETQYF,TGTGCCAGCAGCCAACAGGCATCTTTTGGGGCGAGCTCGGAGACCCAGTACTTC
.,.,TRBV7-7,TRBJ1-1,CASSLGEGTEAFF,TGTGCTAGCAGCTTAGGAGAGGGAACTGAAGCTTTCTTT
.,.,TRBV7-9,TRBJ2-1,CASRALVGQVGNEQFF,TGTGCCAGCAGGGCTCTTGTCGGTCAGGTGGGCAATGAGCAGTTCTTC
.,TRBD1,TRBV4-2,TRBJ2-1,CASSQPGDSSYNEQFF,TGTGCCAGCAGCCAACCAGGGGACAGCTCCTACAATGAGCAGTTCTTC
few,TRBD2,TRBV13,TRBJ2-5,CASSFRVAGEQETQYF,TGTGCCAGCAGCTTCAGGGTAGCGGGTGAGCAAGAGACCCAGTACTTC
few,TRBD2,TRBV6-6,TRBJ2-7,CASSYSQREPAYEQYF,TGTGCCAGCAGTTACTCTCAGCGGGAGCCCGCCTACGAGCAGTACTTC
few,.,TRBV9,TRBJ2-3,CASSVGQSTDTQYF,TGTGCCAGCAGCGTAGGACAGAGCACAGATACGCAGTATTTT
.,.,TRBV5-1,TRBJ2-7,CASSLDSEQYF,TGCGCCAGCAGCTTGGACTCCGAGCAGTACTTC
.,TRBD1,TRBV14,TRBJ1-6,CASSRDRGGSPLHF,TGTGCCAGCAGCCGGGACAGGGGCGGTTCACCCCTCCACTTT
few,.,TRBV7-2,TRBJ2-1,CASSKLLQRRASSYNEQFF,TGTGCCAGCAGCAAGCTCCTACAACGGAGGGCCTCGTCCTACAATGAGCAGTTCTTC
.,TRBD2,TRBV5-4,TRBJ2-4,CASSQAVTASGSGNIQYF,TGTGCCAGCAGCCAAGCGGTGACCGCTAGCGGGAGTGGTAACATTCAGTACTTC